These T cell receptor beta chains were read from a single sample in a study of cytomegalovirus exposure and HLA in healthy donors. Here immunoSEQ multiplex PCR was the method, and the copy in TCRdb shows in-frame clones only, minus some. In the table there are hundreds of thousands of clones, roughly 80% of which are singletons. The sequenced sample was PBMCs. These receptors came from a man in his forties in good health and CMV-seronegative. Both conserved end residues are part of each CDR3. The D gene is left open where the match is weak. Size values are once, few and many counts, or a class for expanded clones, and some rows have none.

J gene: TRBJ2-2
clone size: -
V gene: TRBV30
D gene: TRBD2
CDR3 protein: CAWITSGRAAGELFF
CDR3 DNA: TGTGCCTGGATTACTAGCGGGAGAGCTGCCGGGGAGCTGTTTTTT

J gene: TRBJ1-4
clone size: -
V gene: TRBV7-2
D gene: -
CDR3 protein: CASSYQGQMREKLFF
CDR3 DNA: TGTGCCAGCAGCTATCAGGGGCAAATGAGGGAAAAACTGTTTTTT

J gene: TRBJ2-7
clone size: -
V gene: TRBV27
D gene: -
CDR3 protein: CASSLLTSPHSEQYF
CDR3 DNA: TGTGCCAGCAGTCTTCTGACTAGTCCCCATAGCGAGCAGTACTTC

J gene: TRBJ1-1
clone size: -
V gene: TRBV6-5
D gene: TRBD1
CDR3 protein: CASSGTGGLTEAFF
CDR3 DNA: TGTGCCAGCAGTGGAACAGGGGGCCTCACTGAAGCTTTCTTT

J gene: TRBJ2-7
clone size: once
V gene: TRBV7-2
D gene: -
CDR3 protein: CASRGRTYEQYF
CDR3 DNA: TGTGCCAGCCGGGGGAGAACCTACGAGCAGTACTTC

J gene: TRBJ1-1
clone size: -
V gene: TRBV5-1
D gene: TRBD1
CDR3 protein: CASSQTGVRNTEAFF
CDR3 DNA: TGCGCCAGCAGCCAGACAGGGGTCCGGAACACTGAAGCTTTCTTT

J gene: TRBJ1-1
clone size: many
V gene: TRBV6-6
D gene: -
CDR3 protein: CASSSPGVYTEAFF
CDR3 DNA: TGTGCCAGCAGTTCTCCAGGGGTGTACACTGAAGCTTTCTTT

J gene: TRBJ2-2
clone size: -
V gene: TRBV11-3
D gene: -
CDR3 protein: CASSLTSGELFF
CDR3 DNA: TGTGCCAGCAGCTTAACAAGCGGGGAGCTGTTTTTT

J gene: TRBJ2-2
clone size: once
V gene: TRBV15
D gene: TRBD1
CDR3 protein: CATSRDFDQGASGELFF
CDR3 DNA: TGTGCCACCAGCAGAGATTTTGACCAGGGGGCGAGCGGGGAGCTGTTTTTT

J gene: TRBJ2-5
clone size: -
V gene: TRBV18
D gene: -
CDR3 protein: CASSPGAQETQYF
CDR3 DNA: TGTGCCAGCTCACCGGGAGCGCAAGAGACCCAGTACTTC

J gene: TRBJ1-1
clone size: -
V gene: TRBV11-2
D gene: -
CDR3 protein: CASSLVRGTEAFF
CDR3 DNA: TGTGCCAGCAGCTTAGTCAGGGGCACTGAAGCTTTCTTT

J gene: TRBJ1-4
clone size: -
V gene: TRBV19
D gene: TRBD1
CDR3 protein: CASSSGTGSATNEKLFF
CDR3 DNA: TGTGCCAGTAGTTCCGGGACAGGGAGTGCAACTAATGAAAAACTGTTTTTT

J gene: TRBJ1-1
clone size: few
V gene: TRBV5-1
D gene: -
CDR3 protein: CASSLGQRDTEAFF
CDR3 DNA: TGCGCCAGCAGCTTGGGTCAGAGGGACACTGAAGCTTTCTTT

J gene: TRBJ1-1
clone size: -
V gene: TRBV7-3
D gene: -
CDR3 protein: CASSLRAEMNTEAFF
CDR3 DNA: TGTGCCAGCAGCTTAAGGGCAGAGATGAACACTGAAGCTTTCTTT

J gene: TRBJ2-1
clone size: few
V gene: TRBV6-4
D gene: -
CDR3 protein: CASSEDTYNEQFF
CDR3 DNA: TGTGCCAGCAGTGAGGACACCTACAATGAGCAGTTCTTC

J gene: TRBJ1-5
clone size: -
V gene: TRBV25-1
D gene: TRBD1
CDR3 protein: CASQQTGSFNQPQHF
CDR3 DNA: TGTGCCAGCCAGCAGACAGGGTCGTTCAATCAGCCCCAGCATTTT

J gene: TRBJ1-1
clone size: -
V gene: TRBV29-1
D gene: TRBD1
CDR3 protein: CSVEGDRDTEAFF
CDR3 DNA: TGCAGCGTTGAGGGAGACAGGGACACTGAAGCTTTCTTT

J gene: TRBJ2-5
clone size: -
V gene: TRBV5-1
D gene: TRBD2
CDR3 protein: CASRSSGRALETQYF
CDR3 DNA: TGCGCCAGCAGGTCTAGCGGGAGGGCCTTAGAGACCCAGTACTTC

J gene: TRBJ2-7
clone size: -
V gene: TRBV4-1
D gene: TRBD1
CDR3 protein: CASSRFTGGHEQYF
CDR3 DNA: TGCGCCAGCAGCCGCTTTACAGGGGGGCACGAGCAGTACTTC

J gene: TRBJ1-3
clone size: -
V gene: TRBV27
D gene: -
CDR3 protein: CASSLDSRSGNTIYF
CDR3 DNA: TGTGCCAGCAGTTTGGACAGCCGCTCTGGAAACACCATATATTTT

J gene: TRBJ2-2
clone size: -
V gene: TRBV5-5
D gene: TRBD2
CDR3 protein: CASSLEGLALFTGELFF
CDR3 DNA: TGTGCCAGCAGCTTGGAGGGACTAGCGCTATTCACCGGGGAGCTGTTTTTT

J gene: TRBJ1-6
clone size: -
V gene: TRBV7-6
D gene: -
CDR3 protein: CASSPLPDSSYNSPLHF
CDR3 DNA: TGTGCCAGCAGTCCATTACCCGATAGCTCCTATAATTCACCCCTCCACTTT

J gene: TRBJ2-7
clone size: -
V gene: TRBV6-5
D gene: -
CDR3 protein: CASSYSTGAYEQYF
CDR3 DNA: TGTGCCAGCAGTTACAGCACGGGAGCCTACGAGCAGTACTTC

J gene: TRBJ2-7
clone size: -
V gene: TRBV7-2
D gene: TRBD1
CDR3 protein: CASSFPSGGRYEQYF
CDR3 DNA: TGTGCCAGCAGCTTCCCTTCAGGGGGTCGGTACGAGCAGTACTTC

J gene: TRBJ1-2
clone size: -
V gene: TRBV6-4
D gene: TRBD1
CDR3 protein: CASSPAGTGGLRSYTF
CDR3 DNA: TGTGCCAGCAGTCCCGCCGGGACAGGGGGCTTGAGGAGCTACACCTTC

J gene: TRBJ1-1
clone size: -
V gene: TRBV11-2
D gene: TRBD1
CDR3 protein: CASSLGTGSVETEAFF
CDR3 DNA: TGTGCCAGCAGCTTAGGGACAGGGTCAGTAGAGACTGAAGCTTTCTTT

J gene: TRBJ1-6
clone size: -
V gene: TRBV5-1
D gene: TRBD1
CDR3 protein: CASKDRTGVESPLHF
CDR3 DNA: TGCGCCAGCAAAGATCGGACAGGTGTGGAATCACCCCTCCACTTT

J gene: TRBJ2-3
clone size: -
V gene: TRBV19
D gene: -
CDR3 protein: CASRRAGASTDTQYF
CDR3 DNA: TGTGCCAGTAGAAGAGCGGGTGCTAGCACAGATACGCAGTATTTT

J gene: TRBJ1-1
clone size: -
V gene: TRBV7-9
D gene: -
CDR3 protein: CASSPAGVVGTEAFF
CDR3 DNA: TGTGCCAGCAGCCCGGCCGGGGTCGTTGGCACTGAAGCTTTCTTT

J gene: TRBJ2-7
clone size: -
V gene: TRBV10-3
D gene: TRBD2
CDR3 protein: CAISAQGGRGGRDEQYF
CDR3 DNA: TGTGCCATCAGCGCGCAGGGAGGGCGGGGCGGCCGGGACGAGCAGTACTTC

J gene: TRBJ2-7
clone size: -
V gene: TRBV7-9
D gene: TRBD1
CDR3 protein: CSSSFRDRAREQYF
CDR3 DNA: TGTTCCAGCAGCTTCCGGGACAGGGCAAGGGAGCAGTACTTC